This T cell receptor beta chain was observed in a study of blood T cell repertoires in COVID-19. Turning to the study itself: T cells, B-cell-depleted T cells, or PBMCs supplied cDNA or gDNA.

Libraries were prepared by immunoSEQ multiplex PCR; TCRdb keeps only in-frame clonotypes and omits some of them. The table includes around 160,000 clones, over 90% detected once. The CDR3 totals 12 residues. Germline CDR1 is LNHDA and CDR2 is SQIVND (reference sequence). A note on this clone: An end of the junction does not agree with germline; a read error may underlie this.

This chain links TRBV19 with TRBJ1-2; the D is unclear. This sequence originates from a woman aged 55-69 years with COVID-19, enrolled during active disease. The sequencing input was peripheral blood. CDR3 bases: TGTGCCAGTGCCCTTGACAACTCTGGCTACACCTTC. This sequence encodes CASALDNSGYTF.